This TCR beta chain was recovered during a study of shared clonotypes between healthy human individuals. Here immunoSEQ multiplex PCR was the method, and the copy in TCRdb shows in-frame clones only, minus some. The sample records about 1.1 million clones, around 77% being singletons. The donor population consisted of healthy HIV-negative adults with no recent acute infections or vaccinations. About this clone itself: Its antigen is currently unknown.

Notes on the study in general: Naive CD4 clonotypes were shared across a few donors at around 5%. In contrast to clonotypes shared by all four donors, non-shared clonotypes had lower generation probabilities.

Germline CDR1 reads SNHLY; CDR2 reads FYNNEI. CDR3 length: 16 residues. The V and J ends lost 2 bases and 5 bases, in that order; junction bases with no gene match: 8. The sample was memory CD4+ T cells from PBMCs. Subset here: CD45RA-negative fraction. This chain links TRBV2 with TRBJ1-2; TRBD1 aligns across 10 bases. The source is a man younger than 35 in good health. Some clones in this sample may be carry-over from other donors' samples. The CDR3 DNA follows: TGTGCCAGCAGTGAATTCTTCCCGGACAGGGGGTATGGCTACACCTTC. Its protein product is CASSEFFPDRGYGYTF.